The source of this T cell receptor beta chain is a study of radiotherapy plus CTLA-4 blockade in lung cancer. Overall study context: The study recorded objective responses in 18% of patients and disease control in approximately 33%. Study outcomes and limitations: Early clonal dynamics of blood T cells, together with interferon-beta, were reported as the best response predictor. After radiotherapy and ipilimumab, tumor-derived clones expanded in peripheral blood.

Patients in the study, people with chemo-refractory metastatic non-small-cell lung cancer, received focal radiation plus ipilimumab CTLA-4 blockade. The method was immunoSEQ multiplex PCR; TCRdb's version includes in-frame clones alone and lacks a portion of them. The sample holds approximately 60,000 clones, roughly 77% seen once. The CDR3 spans 15 residues. V lost 2 bases and J 3 bases, leaving 13 bases between the germline ends. The germline V gene encodes CDR1 SEHNR and CDR2 FQNEAQ (reference sequence). This clone was detected a few times. Its specificity is not known. The sample was peripheral blood, taken from a patient treated with radiotherapy plus ipilimumab. The V gene is TRBV7-9, the J gene TRBJ1-2; D uncertain. The sequence derives from a human donor with non-small cell lung cancer who had a complete response to radiotherapy plus ipilimumab. CDR3 in DNA: TGTGCCAGCAGCTTATCAAGGGCCACGGACTATGGCTACACCTTC. Protein: CASSLSRATDYGYTF.